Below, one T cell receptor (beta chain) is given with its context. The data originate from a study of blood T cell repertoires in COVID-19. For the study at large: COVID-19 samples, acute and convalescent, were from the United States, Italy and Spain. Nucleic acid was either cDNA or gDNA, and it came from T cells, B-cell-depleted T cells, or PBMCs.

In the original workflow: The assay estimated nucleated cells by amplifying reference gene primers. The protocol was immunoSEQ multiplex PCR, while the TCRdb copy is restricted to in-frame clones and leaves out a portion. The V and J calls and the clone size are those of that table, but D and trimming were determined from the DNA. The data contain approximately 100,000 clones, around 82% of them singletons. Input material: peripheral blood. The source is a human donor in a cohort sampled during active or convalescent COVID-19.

Here the CDR3 DNA reads TGTGCCACCAGTGATACCGGGACAGGGGGTGAAAAACTGTTTTTT. It codes for CATSDTGTGGEKLFF. This sequence joins TRBV24-1 and TRBJ1-4, with TRBD1 identical over 11 bases. The CDR3 consists of 15 residues. Germline V gene lookup returns CDR1 KGHDR and CDR2 SFDVKD. V was clipped by 3 bases and J by 7 bases; unmatched bases: 3.